Listed below are T cell receptor beta chains from one sample, sequenced in a study of OX40 agonist ivuxolimab in advanced cancers. Assay used: immunoSEQ multiplex PCR; TCRdb lists only in-frame clones, some missing. The sample gives tens of thousands of clones, 82% of which show up once; 1.5% to 2% is in the top ten. The sample was CD4+ or CD8+ T cells sorted from blood, taken in a trial of the OX40 agonist ivuxolimab. These receptors originate from an adult with an advanced solid tumor such as melanoma, head and neck, liver or kidney cancer. Both conserved end residues are part of each CDR3. Each record gives: CDR3 protein, J gene, V gene.

cdr3_aa: CASSNRGGSYNSPLHF; j_call: TRBJ1-6; v_call: TRBV19
cdr3_aa: CASSSTGINEQFF; j_call: TRBJ2-1; v_call: TRBV11-3
cdr3_aa: CASSQRGLTYNEQFF; j_call: TRBJ2-1; v_call: TRBV7-2
cdr3_aa: CASSLLDNNEQFF; j_call: TRBJ2-1; v_call: TRBV27
cdr3_aa: CASTLPGGFYGYTF; j_call: TRBJ1-2; v_call: TRBV5-4
cdr3_aa: CASSVGSGWNTEAFF; j_call: TRBJ1-1; v_call: TRBV11-2
cdr3_aa: CASSPFPLGGEQYF; j_call: TRBJ2-7; v_call: TRBV18
cdr3_aa: CSVDSPSGYNEQFF; j_call: TRBJ2-1; v_call: TRBV29-1
cdr3_aa: CASIPQATNEKLFF; j_call: TRBJ1-4; v_call: TRBV6-6
cdr3_aa: CSALTNEKLFF; j_call: TRBJ1-4; v_call: TRBV20-1
cdr3_aa: CAISDRVGTEAFF; j_call: TRBJ1-1; v_call: TRBV10-3
cdr3_aa: CASSRETGVNGKLFF; j_call: TRBJ1-4; v_call: TRBV19
cdr3_aa: CASSYSTGRGYTF; j_call: TRBJ1-2; v_call: TRBV6-5
cdr3_aa: CASRSGGGGPGPYNEQFF; j_call: TRBJ2-1; v_call: TRBV9
cdr3_aa: CASSEVEGIGTQYF; j_call: TRBJ2-5; v_call: TRBV6-1
cdr3_aa: CASSLGDRGPSEKLFF; j_call: TRBJ1-4; v_call: TRBV7-2
cdr3_aa: CASSRRSNEKLFF; j_call: TRBJ1-4; v_call: TRBV19
cdr3_aa: CASSFGETQYF; j_call: TRBJ2-5; v_call: TRBV28
cdr3_aa: CASNLGTGQDQPQHF; j_call: TRBJ1-5; v_call: TRBV19
cdr3_aa: CAISAFTGGNEKLFF; j_call: TRBJ1-4; v_call: TRBV10-3
cdr3_aa: CASSWGRETQYF; j_call: TRBJ2-5; v_call: TRBV11-2
cdr3_aa: CASNSQGSSYEQYF; j_call: TRBJ2-7; v_call: TRBV5-1
cdr3_aa: CASSPRAGATTEAFF; j_call: TRBJ1-1; v_call: TRBV6-4
cdr3_aa: CASSVRGNQPQHF; j_call: TRBJ1-5; v_call: TRBV10-1
cdr3_aa: CASSKGQHLVEGYTF; j_call: TRBJ1-2; v_call: TRBV4-3
cdr3_aa: CASRHNRGWDTEAFF; j_call: TRBJ1-1; v_call: TRBV27
cdr3_aa: CASSYEFRTNTEAFF; j_call: TRBJ1-1; v_call: TRBV6-5
cdr3_aa: CASSLALSGGQSRQFF; j_call: TRBJ2-1; v_call: TRBV7-8
cdr3_aa: CASKRPGNTIYF; j_call: TRBJ1-3; v_call: TRBV19
cdr3_aa: CASRQGPHTEAFF; j_call: TRBJ1-1; v_call: TRBV6-5
cdr3_aa: CASSPRRGSRPGELFF; j_call: TRBJ2-2; v_call: TRBV7-9
cdr3_aa: CSVGPRDVRELFF; j_call: TRBJ2-2; v_call: TRBV29-1
cdr3_aa: CASSLKDRNSPLHF; j_call: TRBJ1-6; v_call: TRBV7-9
cdr3_aa: CASSVGGPQETQYF; j_call: TRBJ2-5; v_call: TRBV9
cdr3_aa: CASSLVAVNEKLFF; j_call: TRBJ1-4; v_call: TRBV7-9
cdr3_aa: CASSGPGLAGYEQYF; j_call: TRBJ2-7; v_call: TRBV6-1
cdr3_aa: CASSSAGPSTDTQYF; j_call: TRBJ2-3; v_call: TRBV18
cdr3_aa: CASSQDLTNYGYTF; j_call: TRBJ1-2; v_call: TRBV4-3
cdr3_aa: CASSLVAGSYEQYF; j_call: TRBJ2-7; v_call: TRBV5-1
cdr3_aa: CASSQESGGGYEQYF; j_call: TRBJ2-7; v_call: TRBV4-1
cdr3_aa: CASNLGVGSNQPQHF; j_call: TRBJ1-5; v_call: TRBV19
cdr3_aa: CASRLGLAGSTDTQYF; j_call: TRBJ2-3; v_call: TRBV4-3